This TCR beta chain was sequenced for a study of cytomegalovirus exposure and HLA in healthy donors (TCRdb year 2017). Notes on the research overall: In an earlier analysis of fewer than 750 of the donors, 276 Gb of sequence data and 117 million unique TCR beta sequences from about 179 million T cells were reported. An early release covering about 600 HLA-typed donors comprised roughly 300 gigabases of sequencing data and 65 million to 100 million unique TCR sequences. Among the roughly 400 genotyped donors, around 79% belonged to the genetic ancestry cluster associated with self-reported Caucasian donors. The study aimed to test whether cataloging public T cell receptors could reveal signatures of past pathogen exposure. The T cell repertoires of about 700 subjects were profiled by immunosequencing and related to cytomegalovirus serostatus. Along with the roughly 670-subject first cohort, a separate validation cohort of 120 different subjects was used. To predict cytomegalovirus infection status, the study brought together high-throughput TCR immunosequencing, statistical association of individual TCRs with disease status, and machine learning. In a later analysis, previously published TCR beta repertoires from about 640 donors were re-analyzed and high-resolution HLA genotyping was added so that TCR occurrence patterns could be studied. In the later analysis, no new phenotypic data were used to find candidate immune exposures; instead, reliance was placed on TCR beta sequences and their occurrence across donors. An earlier analysis of roughly 580 of the donors used high-throughput TCR beta sequencing to judge whether each TCR beta V gene segment behaved as functional or pseudogenic. Donor age, sex, ethnicity and CMV serostatus were compiled alongside the repertoire data. In a later genetic analysis, genome-wide SNP genotypes for about 60% of the 666 donors were used, and that subset was treated as a discovery cohort. All discovery cohort repertoires had been generated using a single sequencing platform. HLA typing included class I and class II loci at four-digit resolution. Typing coverage varied by locus: roughly 629-630 donors for A, B, C, DRB1 and DQB1; roughly 520 for DQA1; approximately 610 for DPA1; fewer than 480 for DPB1. Because of strong linkage in the cohort, a handful of DR-DQ haplotypes were treated as single units for association and clustering. Across around 400 genotyped donors of the cohort, an average of approximately 220,000 unique TCR beta nucleotide sequences per donor were sequenced, and around 19% of those sequences were non-productive.

A note on this clone: This receptor's antigen is unknown. Per-base qualities were not stored, and no clone one base away is much larger.

The library was obtained by the immunoSEQ multiplex PCR assay. The multiplex PCR relied on a mix of 60 forward primers for TCR Vbeta segments and 13 reverse primers for TCR Jbeta segments. The CDR3 region of rearranged TCR beta genes was amplified from genomic DNA with a multiplex PCR assay. Amplified TCR beta libraries were sequenced as 87-base-pair reads on the Illumina HiSeq System. On the study's bioinformatics: In a later analysis, tens of millions of unique TCR beta chains were counted across the approximately 670 repertoires, and roughly 10 million of these chains were shared by at least two donors. A nearest-neighbor algorithm error-corrected the raw reads and collapsed the reads into unique sequences, merging closely related sequences to remove PCR and sequencing errors. Alignment of CDR3 sequences to IMGT reference sequences was used to assign V, D and J gene segments. For a sequence to be retained, at least a six-nucleotide match to both a V gene segment and a J gene segment was required. Rearrangements were classified as productive when the CDR3 lacked stop codons and remained in frame with V and J, and all other rearrangements were classified as non-productive. CDR3 was defined according to IMGT convention as the region running from the second conserved V-encoded cysteine to the conserved J-encoded phenylalanine. The earlier analysis of approximately 500 of the donors excluded sequences that lacked an unambiguous match to a single V gene segment. In an earlier analysis of 587 of the donors, a V segment was called functional when productive rearrangements were above 56.7%, and segregating when the standard deviation between donors exceeded 5%. A statistical classification framework was built for diagnosing cytomegalovirus status from the catalog of TCR beta chain sequences. V and J gene assignment, in a later analysis, came from comparing TCR nucleotide sequences with IMGT/GENE-DB human TR gene sequences. Using the TCRdist pipeline, a later analysis assigned CDR3 sequences along with most-parsimonious VDJ recombination scenarios. In a later analysis, each TCR beta chain was defined by its CDR3 amino acid sequence together with its V-gene family, and reads without a unique V-gene family were excluded. As a way to deal with suspected cross-contamination and a sequencing artifact, a later analysis dropped nearly 600 nucleotide sequences that were highly shared and had low generation probability. For each public chain, a later analysis derived a clonal expansion index from normalized ranks of inferred template counts within each repertoire. In a later analysis, generation probabilities were computed using a VDJ recombination model fitted to out-of-frame rearrangements, and the results were checked against IGoR. Hypergeometric tests were used in a later analysis to score TCR-TCR, TCR-HLA and TCR-CMV co-occurrence, with a repertoire-size bias correction applied to the TCR pairs. False discovery rates were estimated in a later analysis by permuting HLA or CMV assignments 20 times. In a later analysis, co-occurring TCRs were grouped using DBSCAN, with TCRdist sequence similarity added in when clustering inside HLA-allele-positive subsets. Repertoires with fewer than 30,000 or more than 120,000 public chains, plus five repertoires with anomalous nucleotide sharing, were excluded from co-occurrence clustering. TCRdb obtained this table from immuneACCESS and retained in-frame rearrangements with V and J assigned. These tables miss some clones; where compared with another copy, unresolved V genes account for less than half of the shortfall, and the remainder is unexplained. V, J and clone size are taken as reported in that table, and D and trimming were inferred from the DNA itself. The sample includes about 150,000 clones, with about 70% observed a single time. The ten most abundant clones make up roughly 2.8% of the sample.

The full study reports these points: Because the 87-base-pair reads could not distinguish some IMGT-functional V segments, including TRBV6-2 and TRBV6-3, those segments were excluded. A later analysis found that HLA-associated TCR beta chains were more clonally expanded and had lower generation probabilities than equally common non-associated chains. Correlated functional status among segregating V segments might reflect linkage disequilibrium, but an unknown experimental factor could not be ruled out. A later analysis reported that several top co-occurrence clusters appeared linked to parvovirus B19, influenza, CMV and Epstein-Barr virus. In a later analysis, the rate of TCR association differed among HLA loci, with DRB1 alleles having the most associated TCRs and HLA-C alleles having the fewest. A cluster of highly shared sequence variants was judged likely to be a technical artifact of the sequencing pipeline. According to the authors, the approach could potentially be generalized to other disease states and immunological phenotypes. A later analysis found that most CMV-associated TCR beta chains appeared HLA-restricted, with HLA associations seemingly driven largely by CMV exposure. In the study, 150 to 200 TCR beta chains were listed as associated with cytomegalovirus. The earlier analysis of almost 600 of the donors excluded fewer than 20 rarely observed V segments, including chromosome 9 orphons, because counts were too low. When HLA alleles, especially DR and DQ, strongly co-occurred, attributing TCR associations to individual alleles was difficult. A further reported finding was that TCR beta sequences accurately predicted the HLA-A and HLA-B alleles for most subjects in the first cohort. Because some donors lacked HLA typing at each locus, the association tests relied only on the typed subset. In vitro tests confirmed that a few of the cytomegalovirus-associated TCR beta chains recognize cytomegalovirus antigens. Broadly in line with IMGT annotations, most TCR beta V segments showed up in productive rearrangements about 87% or about 30% of the time in an earlier analysis of 450 to 750 of the donors. According to a later genetic analysis, donors in an Asian-associated ancestry cluster had fewer N-insertions in productive TCRs than the roughly 670-donor mean. Most TCR sequences were seen in very few donors, while some public TCRs were found in many individuals. The classifier was reported to diagnose cytomegalovirus status with high specificity and sensitivity in both the original and validation cohorts. A later genetic analysis associated a missense DCLRE1C variant with V-gene and J-gene trimming of TCR beta chains, and an independent cohort replicated the association. CMV serostatus was the only immune exposure information available for the cohort. Sequencing depth was assumed to be roughly uniform across donors in the presence/absence analyses, though that assumption may not hold. At a false discovery rate of 0.05, a later analysis linked fewer than 20,000 TCR beta sequences to specific HLA alleles. Only TCR beta chains were sequenced in this cohort, and the absence of alpha or paired-chain data limited detectable features.

The cohort was made up of 500 to 800 healthy bone marrow donors. At the time of sampling, every cohort member was nominally healthy, though immune exposures that went unrecorded were likely present. The donor was CMV seronegative and belonged to the group of around 400 seronegative cohort members. Each donor provided a peripheral blood sample, and peripheral blood mononuclear cells were used for TCR beta sequencing. Genomic DNA was extracted from the blood cell samples with the Qiagen DNeasy Blood Extraction Kit. The CDR3 numbers 14 residues from cysteine through phenylalanine. Only the CDR3 portion is preserved as DNA: 42 bases, with reading frame beginning at the first base. Taken from the germline V gene, the CDR1 and CDR2 loops are MNHNS and SASEGT. The germline V and J ends show losses of 4 bases and 5 bases respectively, and no gene match explains 5 bases of the junction.

Here the chain combines TRBV6-1 and TRBJ2-5, and TRBD2 aligns with 9 junction nucleotides. The sample consisted of PBMCs. The TCR was taken from a man aged 18-30 years in good health and CMV-seronegative. The CDR3 is CASSALAGYETQYF. The DNA is TGTGCCAGCAGTGCTCTAGCGGGGTACGAGACCCAGTACTTC.